The clone carrying this TCR beta chain occurred many times. Its antigen is undetermined. The sample comes from a study of T cells after yellow fever vaccination. Study results and caveats: Only a minor proportion of clonotypes was detected across both CD4 and CD8 compartments. Weaker overall was a secondary response that nonetheless peaked faster, on day 5 versus 15. Post-booster repertoires contained most primary-vaccination clones again (approximately 95% CD4, about 90% CD8).

Germline CDR1 reads SGHTA; CDR2 reads FQGNSA. The ends lost 5 bases at V and 3 bases at J; junction bases unmatched: 1. This CDR3 comprises 13 residues. 5'RACE template switching produced TCR cDNA carrying a universal primer site and UMIs. TCRdb redid the calling of the 5' RACE reads with MiXCR, one entry per CDR3 protein. The sample shows 500,000 to 650,000 distinct CDR3 sequences, around a sixth of them seen only once. The specimen was PBMCs, collected less than 6 days after the first yellow fever vaccination. The TCR originated in a man aged 18 to 30 who received the YFV17D yellow fever vaccine. This rearrangement joins TRBV7-2 to TRBJ1-1; TRBD1 matches at 9 bases. CDR3 protein: CASSRQGDTEAFF. For the CDR3, the DNA is TGTGCCAGCAGCCGACAGGGGGACACTGAAGCTTTCTTT.